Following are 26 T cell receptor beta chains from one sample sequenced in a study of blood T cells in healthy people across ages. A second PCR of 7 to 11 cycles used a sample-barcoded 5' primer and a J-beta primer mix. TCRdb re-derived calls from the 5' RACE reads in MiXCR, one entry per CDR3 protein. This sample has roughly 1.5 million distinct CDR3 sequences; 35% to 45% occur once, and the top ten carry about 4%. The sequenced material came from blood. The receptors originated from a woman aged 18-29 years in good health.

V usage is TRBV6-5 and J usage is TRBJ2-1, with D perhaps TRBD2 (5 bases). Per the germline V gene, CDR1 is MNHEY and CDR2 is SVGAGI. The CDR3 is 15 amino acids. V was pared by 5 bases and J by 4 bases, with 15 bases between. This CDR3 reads CASSGTGIGYNEQFF. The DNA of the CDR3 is TGTGCCAGCAGTGGAACCGGGATAGGGTACAATGAGCAGTTCTTC.

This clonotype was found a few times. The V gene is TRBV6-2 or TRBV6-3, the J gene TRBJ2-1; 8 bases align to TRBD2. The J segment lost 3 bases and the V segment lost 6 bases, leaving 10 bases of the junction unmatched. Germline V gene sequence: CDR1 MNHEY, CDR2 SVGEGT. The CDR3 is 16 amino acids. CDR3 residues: CASSYLLADFYNEQFF. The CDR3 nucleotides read TGTGCCAGCAGCTACCTACTAGCGGACTTCTACAATGAGCAGTTCTTC.

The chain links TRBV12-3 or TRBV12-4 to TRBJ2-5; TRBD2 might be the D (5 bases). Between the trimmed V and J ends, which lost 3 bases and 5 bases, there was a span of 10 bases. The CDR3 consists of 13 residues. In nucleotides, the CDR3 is TGTGCCAGCAGTTTTTTTATAGCGGAGACCCAGTACTTC. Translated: CASSFFIAETQYF.

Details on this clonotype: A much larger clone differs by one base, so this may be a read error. The DNA of the CDR3 is TGTGCCAGCAGTGACTCGACTAGCGGGGACTACAATGAGCAGTACTTC. Amino acid sequence: CASSDSTSGDYNEQYF. The V and J genes are TRBV6-4 and TRBJ2-1; 11 positions match TRBD2. TRBJ2-7 explains the end of the DNA better; the J call may be wrong. The V gene's germline CDR1 is MRHNA and CDR2 SNTAGT. This CDR3 has 16 amino acids.

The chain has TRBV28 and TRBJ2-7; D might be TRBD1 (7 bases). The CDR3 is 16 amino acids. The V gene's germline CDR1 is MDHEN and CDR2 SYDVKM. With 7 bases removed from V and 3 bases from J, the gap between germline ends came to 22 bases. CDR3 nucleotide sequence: TGTGCCAGCACCCTCCGGAGGGGGGACAGTTACTACGAGCAGTACTTC. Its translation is CASTLRRGDSYYEQYF.

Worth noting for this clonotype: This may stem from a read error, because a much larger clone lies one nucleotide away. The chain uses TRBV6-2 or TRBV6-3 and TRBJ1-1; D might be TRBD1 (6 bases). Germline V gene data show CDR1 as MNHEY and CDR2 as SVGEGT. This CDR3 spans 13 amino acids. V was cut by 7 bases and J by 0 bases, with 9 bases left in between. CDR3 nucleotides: TGTGCCAGCATGTGGGACATGAACACTGAAGCTTTCTTT. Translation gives CASMWDMNTEAFF.

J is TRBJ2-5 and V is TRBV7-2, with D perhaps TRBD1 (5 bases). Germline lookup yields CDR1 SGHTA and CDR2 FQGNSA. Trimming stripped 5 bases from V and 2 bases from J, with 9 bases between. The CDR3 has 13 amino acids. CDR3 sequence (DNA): TGTGCCAGCAGCAGACAGTTTCAAGAGACCCAGTACTTC. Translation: CASSRQFQETQYF. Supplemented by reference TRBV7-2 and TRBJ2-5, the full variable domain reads GAGVSQSPSNKVTEKGKDVELRCDPISGHTALYWYRQSLGQGLEFLIYFQGNSAPDKSGLPSDRFSAERTGGSVSTLTIQRTQQEDSAVYLCASSRQFQETQYFGPGTRLLVL.

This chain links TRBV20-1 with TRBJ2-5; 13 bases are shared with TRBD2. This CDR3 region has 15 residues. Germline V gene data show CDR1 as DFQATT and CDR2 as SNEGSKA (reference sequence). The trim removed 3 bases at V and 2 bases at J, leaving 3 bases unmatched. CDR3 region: CSASGLAGEQETQYF. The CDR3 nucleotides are TGCAGTGCTAGTGGACTAGCGGGAGAACAAGAGACCCAGTACTTC.

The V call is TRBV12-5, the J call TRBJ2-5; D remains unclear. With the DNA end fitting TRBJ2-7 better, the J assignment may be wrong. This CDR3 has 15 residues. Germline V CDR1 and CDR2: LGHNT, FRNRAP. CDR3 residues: CASGLTDRPGYEQYF. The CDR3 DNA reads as TGTGCTAGTGGTCTTACCGACCGGCCGGGCTACGAGCAGTACTTC.

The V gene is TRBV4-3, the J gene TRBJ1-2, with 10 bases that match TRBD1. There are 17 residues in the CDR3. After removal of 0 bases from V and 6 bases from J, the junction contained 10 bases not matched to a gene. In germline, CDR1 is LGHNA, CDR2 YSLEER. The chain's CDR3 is CASSQESDRGLVNGYTF. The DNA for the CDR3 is TGCGCCAGCAGCCAAGAGAGTGACAGGGGGCTTGTCAATGGCTACACCTTC.

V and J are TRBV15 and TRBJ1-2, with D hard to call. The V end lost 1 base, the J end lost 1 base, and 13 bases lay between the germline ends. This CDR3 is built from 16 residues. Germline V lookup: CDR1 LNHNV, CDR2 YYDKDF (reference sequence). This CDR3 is CATSRGAVADNYGYTF. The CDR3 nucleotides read TGTGCCACCAGCAGAGGGGCGGTGGCGGATAACTATGGCTACACCTTC.

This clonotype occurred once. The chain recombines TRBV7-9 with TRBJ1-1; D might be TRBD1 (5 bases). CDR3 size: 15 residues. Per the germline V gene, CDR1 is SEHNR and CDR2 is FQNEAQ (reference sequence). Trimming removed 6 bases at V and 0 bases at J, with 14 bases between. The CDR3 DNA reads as TGTGCCAGCAGTCGAACAGGCTCCATGAACACTGAAGCTTTCTTT. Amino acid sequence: CASSRTGSMNTEAFF.

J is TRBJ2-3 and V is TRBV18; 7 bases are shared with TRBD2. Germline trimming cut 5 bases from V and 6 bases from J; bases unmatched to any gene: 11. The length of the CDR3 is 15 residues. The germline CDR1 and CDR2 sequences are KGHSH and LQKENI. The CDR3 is CASSTTSANSDTQYF. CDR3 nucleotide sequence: TGTGCCAGCTCAACAACTAGCGCGAATTCTGATACGCAGTATTTT.

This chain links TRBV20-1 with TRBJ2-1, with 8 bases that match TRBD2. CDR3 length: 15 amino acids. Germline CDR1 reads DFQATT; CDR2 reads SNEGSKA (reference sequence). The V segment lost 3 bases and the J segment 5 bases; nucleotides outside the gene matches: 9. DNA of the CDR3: TGCAGTGCTAGGGTTATAGCGGGACCTAACAATGAGCAGTTCTTC. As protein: CSARVIAGPNNEQFF.

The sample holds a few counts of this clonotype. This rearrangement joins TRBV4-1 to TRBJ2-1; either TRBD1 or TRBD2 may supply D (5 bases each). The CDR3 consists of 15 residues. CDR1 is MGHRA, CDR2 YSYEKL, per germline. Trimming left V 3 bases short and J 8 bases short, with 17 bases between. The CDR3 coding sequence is TGCGCCAGCAGCCAGGGAGACAGTGGGTCGCATGAGCAGTTCTTC. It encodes CASSQGDSGSHEQFF.

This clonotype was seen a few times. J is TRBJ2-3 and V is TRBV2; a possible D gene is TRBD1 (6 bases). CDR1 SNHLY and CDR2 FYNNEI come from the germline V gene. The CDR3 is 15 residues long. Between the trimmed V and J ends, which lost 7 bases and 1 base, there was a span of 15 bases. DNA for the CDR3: TGTGCCAGCACTGGACAGAATGTAGGCACAGATACGCAGTATTTT. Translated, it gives CASTGQNVGTDTQYF.

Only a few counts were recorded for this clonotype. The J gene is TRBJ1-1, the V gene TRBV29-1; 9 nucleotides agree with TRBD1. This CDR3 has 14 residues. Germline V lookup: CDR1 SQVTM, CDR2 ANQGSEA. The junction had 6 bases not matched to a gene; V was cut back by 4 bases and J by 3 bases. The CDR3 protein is CSVAYRGRDTEAFF. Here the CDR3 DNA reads TGCAGCGTTGCCTACAGGGGGCGGGACACTGAAGCTTTCTTT.

CDR3 DNA: TGCAGTGCTAGAGATATTCGCGAGAGTGCGGATGAGCAGTTCTTC. Translating gives CSARDIRESADEQFF. This chain joins TRBV20-1 and TRBJ2-1; unclear D gene. The germline CDR1 and CDR2 sequences are DFQATT and SNEGSKA (reference sequence). V was cut by 0 bases and J by 8 bases, with 17 bases left in between. The CDR3 length is 15 residues.

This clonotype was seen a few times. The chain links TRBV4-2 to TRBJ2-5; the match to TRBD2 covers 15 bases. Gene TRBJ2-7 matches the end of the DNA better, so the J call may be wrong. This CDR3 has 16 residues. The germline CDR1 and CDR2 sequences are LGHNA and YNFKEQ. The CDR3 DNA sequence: TGTGCCAGCAGCTCAGGACTAGCGGGAGGGTCTGGCGAGCAGTACTTC. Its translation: CASSSGLAGGSGEQYF.

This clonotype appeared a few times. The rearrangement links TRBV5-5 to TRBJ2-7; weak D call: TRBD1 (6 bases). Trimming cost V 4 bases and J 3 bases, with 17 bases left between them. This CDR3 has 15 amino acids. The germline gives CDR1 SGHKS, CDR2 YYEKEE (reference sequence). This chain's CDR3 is CASSAGTSTSYEQYF. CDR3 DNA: TGTGCCAGCAGCGCCGGGACATCTACGAGCTACGAGCAGTACTTC.

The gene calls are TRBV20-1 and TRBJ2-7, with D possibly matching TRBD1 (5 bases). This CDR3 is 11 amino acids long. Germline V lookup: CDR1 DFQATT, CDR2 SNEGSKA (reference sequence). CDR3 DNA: TGCAGGGTTGACAGCTCCTACGAGCAGTACTTC. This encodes CRVDSSYEQYF.

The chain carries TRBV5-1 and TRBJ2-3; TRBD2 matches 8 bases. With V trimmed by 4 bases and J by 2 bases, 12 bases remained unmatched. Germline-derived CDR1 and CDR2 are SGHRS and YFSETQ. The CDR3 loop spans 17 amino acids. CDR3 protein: CASSLRASGRHTDTQYF. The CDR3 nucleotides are TGCGCCAGCAGCCTGCGGGCTAGCGGGCGTCACACAGATACGCAGTATTTT.

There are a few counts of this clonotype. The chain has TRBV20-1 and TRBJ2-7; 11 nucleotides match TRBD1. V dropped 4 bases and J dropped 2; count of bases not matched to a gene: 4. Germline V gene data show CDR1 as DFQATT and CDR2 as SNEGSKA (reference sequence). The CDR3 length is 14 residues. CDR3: CSATGTGGPYEQYF. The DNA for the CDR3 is TGCAGTGCTACCGGGACAGGGGGACCCTACGAGCAGTACTTC.

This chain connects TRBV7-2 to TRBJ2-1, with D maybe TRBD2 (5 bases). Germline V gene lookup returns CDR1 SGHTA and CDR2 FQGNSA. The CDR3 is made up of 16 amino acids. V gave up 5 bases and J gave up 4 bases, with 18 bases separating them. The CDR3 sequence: CASSPQSGLGYNEQFF. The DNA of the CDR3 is TGTGCCAGCAGCCCACAAAGCGGCCTAGGGTACAATGAGCAGTTCTTC.

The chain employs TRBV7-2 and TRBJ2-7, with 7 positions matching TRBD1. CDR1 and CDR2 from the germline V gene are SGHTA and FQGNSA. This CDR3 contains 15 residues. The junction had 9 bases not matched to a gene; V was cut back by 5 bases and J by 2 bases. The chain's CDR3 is CASSVQGGAPYEQYF. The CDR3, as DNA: TGTGCCAGCAGCGTACAAGGGGGCGCTCCCTACGAGCAGTACTTC.

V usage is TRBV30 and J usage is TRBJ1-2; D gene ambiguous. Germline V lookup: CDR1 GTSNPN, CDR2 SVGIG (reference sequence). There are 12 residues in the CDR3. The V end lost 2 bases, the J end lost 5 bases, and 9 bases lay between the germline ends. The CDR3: CAWSPVGYGYTF. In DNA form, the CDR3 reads TGTGCCTGGAGTCCCGTAGGGTATGGCTACACCTTC.